The 4 T cell receptor beta chains reported below all come from one sample, sequenced in a study of cytomegalovirus exposure and HLA in healthy donors. TCRdb keeps only in-frame clones here, not all; method: immunoSEQ multiplex PCR. The sample yields over 250,000 clones, about nine tenths seen once. Sample: PBMCs. These receptors all come from a woman in her thirties in good health and CMV-seropositive.

V and J are TRBV27 and TRBJ2-5; maybe TRBD2 (5 bases). V dropped 3 bases and J dropped 1 base, with 21 bases sitting between them. Germline CDR1 MNHEY, CDR2 SMNVEV (reference sequence). The CDR3 runs to 18 residues. CDR3 bases: TGTGCCAGCAGTTTTCCCGAGGGCCCTAAAGGTTCCCAAGAGACCCAGTACTTC. It yields the protein CASSFPEGPKGSQETQYF.

The chain is built from TRBV28 and TRBJ2-1, with 10 bases lining up with TRBD2. The ends lost 10 bases at V and 0 bases at J; junction bases unmatched: 6. Germline V CDR1 and CDR2: MDHEN, SYDVKM. The CDR3 is made up of 15 amino acids. The CDR3: CAITPSGSSYNEQFF. The CDR3 DNA reads as TGTGCCATCACCCCTAGCGGGAGCTCCTACAATGAGCAGTTCTTC.

This clone was seen more than once but under ten times. At one of its ends the junction is not consistent with the germline gene, which may arise from a read error. Other DNA sequences within the sample encode an identical CDR3. The chain employs TRBV2 and TRBJ2-7, with D perhaps TRBD1 or TRBD2 (5 bases each). The CDR3 consists of 12 residues. The germline CDR1 and CDR2 sequences are SNHLY and FYNNEI. The CDR3 sequence: CASRVGGYEQYF. The CDR3 coding sequence is TGTGCAAGCAGAGTTGGGGGTTACGAGCAGTACTTC.

The chain combines TRBV7-2 with TRBJ1-5; D is unresolved. Deletions cut 0 bases from V and 7 bases from J, with 13 bases between. CDR1 is SGHTA, CDR2 FQGNSA, per germline. CDR3 size: 15 residues. Here the CDR3 DNA reads TGTGCCAGCAGCTTAGCGACTTCGGGTATACAGCCCCAGCATTTT. Its protein product is CASSLATSGIQPQHF.